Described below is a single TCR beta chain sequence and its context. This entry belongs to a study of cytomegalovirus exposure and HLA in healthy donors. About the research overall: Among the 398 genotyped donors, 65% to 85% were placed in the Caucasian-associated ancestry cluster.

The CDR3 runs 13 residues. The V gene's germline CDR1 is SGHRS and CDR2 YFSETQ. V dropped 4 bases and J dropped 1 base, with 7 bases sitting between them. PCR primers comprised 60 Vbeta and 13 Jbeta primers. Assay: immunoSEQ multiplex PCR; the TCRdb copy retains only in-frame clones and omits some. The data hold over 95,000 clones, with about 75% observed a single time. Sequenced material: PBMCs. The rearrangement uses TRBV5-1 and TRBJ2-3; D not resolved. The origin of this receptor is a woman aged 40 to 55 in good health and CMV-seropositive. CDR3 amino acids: CASSTVGTDTQYF. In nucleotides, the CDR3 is TGCGCCAGCAGCACGGTGGGCACAGATACGCAGTATTTT.